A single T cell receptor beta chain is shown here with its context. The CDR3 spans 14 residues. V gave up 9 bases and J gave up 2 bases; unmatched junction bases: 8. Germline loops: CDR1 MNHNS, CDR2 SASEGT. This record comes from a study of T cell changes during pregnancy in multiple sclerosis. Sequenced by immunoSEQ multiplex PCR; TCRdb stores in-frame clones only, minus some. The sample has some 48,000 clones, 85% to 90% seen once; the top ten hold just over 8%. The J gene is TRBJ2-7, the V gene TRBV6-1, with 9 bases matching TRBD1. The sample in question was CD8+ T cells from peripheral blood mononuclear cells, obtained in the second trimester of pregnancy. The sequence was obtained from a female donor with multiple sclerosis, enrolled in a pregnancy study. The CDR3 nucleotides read TGTGCCAGACGGATAGGGACAGGGACCTACGAGCAGTACTTC. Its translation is CARRIGTGTYEQYF.